Listed below are T cell receptor beta chains from one sample, sequenced in a study of T cells in tuberculosis. This table comes from immunoSEQ multiplex PCR, and its TCRdb copy is limited to in-frame clones, with some not included. The sample lists 20,000 to 25,000 clones, more than 95% occurring once. Sequenced sample: PBMCs. The receptors derive from a donor between 5 and 29 years old with latent tuberculosis or without tuberculosis infection. Each CDR3 is given with its conserved first and last residue. D genes are given only for firm matches. Size is stated for part of the rows, as once, few or many counts, or as a class when the clone is expanded.

>-|TRBJ1-2|-|TRBV29-1|11
TGCAGCGTGCCTATCAGGGGCGGCTACACCTTC
CSVPIRGGYTF
>-|TRBJ2-7|TRBD1|TRBV19|14
TGTGCCAGTAGTATAAGGGGGCCCCGGGGCGAGCAGTACTTC
CASSIRGPRGEQYF
>-|TRBJ2-1|TRBD1|TRBV19|14
TGTGCCAGTAGTACACGAGGGGGCCGGAATGAGCAGTTCTTC
CASSTRGGRNEQFF
>-|TRBJ1-3|-|TRBV11-2|14
TGTGCCAGCAGCCCAGTCAGGGCTGGAAACACCATATATTTT
CASSPVRAGNTIYF
>-|TRBJ2-1|-|TRBV23-1|16
TGCGCCAGCAGTCAATCCGAGCCAGGGGTCGACAATGAGCAGTTCTTC
CASSQSEPGVDNEQFF
>-|TRBJ1-1|-|TRBV9|16
TGTGCCAGCAGCGTAGCTGGCGGGGGTTTCAGCACTGAAGCTTTCTTT
CASSVAGGGFSTEAFF
>-|TRBJ2-1|TRBD1|TRBV19|14
TGTGCCAGTAGTATCCGGGACAGGGGCAATGAGCAGTTCTTC
CASSIRDRGNEQFF
>-|TRBJ2-1|TRBD2|TRBV13|15
TGTGCCAGCAGCTTGGTGGCGGGGGATTACAATGAGCAGTTCTTC
CASSLVAGDYNEQFF
>-|TRBJ2-3|-|TRBV20-1|11
TGCAGTGCCAAAATCACAGATACGCAGTATTTT
CSAKITDTQYF
>-|TRBJ1-2|TRBD1|TRBV6-6|13
TGTGCCGGCTCGACAGGGGAAGGGTATGGCTACACCTTC
CAGSTGEGYGYTF
>-|TRBJ1-1|-|TRBV6-1|12
TGTGCCAGCAGTGGACAGCCCCCTGAAGCTTTCTTT
CASSGQPPEAFF
>-|TRBJ1-1|-|TRBV7-9|15
TGTGCCAGCAGCTTAGGGGGCAGGGGTTACACTGAAGCTTTCTTT
CASSLGGRGYTEAFF
>-|TRBJ2-1|TRBD2|TRBV5-3|17
TGTGCCAGAAGCCCCGGGACTAGCGGGGAACCCTACAATGAGCAGTTCTTC
CARSPGTSGEPYNEQFF
>-|TRBJ2-7|-|TRBV30|14
TGTGCCTGGAGATCCCAAGGGGGAGGGGACGAGCAGTACTTC
CAWRSQGGGDEQYF
>-|TRBJ1-5|-|TRBV4-1|14
TGCGCCAGCAGCCAAGTACAGGGAAACCAGCCCCAGCATTTT
CASSQVQGNQPQHF
>-|TRBJ1-2|TRBD1|TRBV12-5|13
TGTGCTACAGAAGGGACAGGGGGATATGGCTACACCTTC
CATEGTGGYGYTF
>-|TRBJ2-7|-|TRBV18|15
TGTGCCAGCTCATTTTCCGGGACAAGAATCGACGAGCAGTACTTC
CASSFSGTRIDEQYF
>-|TRBJ2-3|-|TRBV19|11
TGTGCCAGCGCTGGCGGGGGCGGGCAGTATTTT
CASAGGGGQYF
>-|TRBJ1-4|TRBD1|TRBV5-1|16
TGCGCCAGCAGCGTGGGACAGCCAGCAACTAATGAAAAACTGTTTTTT
CASSVGQPATNEKLFF
>-|TRBJ1-1|TRBD1|TRBV9|17
TGTGCCAGCAGCGCTTACCGGGACAGGGGGTTTGGCACTGAAGCTTTCTTT
CASSAYRDRGFGTEAFF
>-|TRBJ1-1|TRBD1|TRBV29-1|18
TGCAGCGTCTACCTGGGGGGCAGGGGGCGCGCCCCGAACACTGAAGCTTTCTTT
CSVYLGGRGRAPNTEAFF
>-|TRBJ1-1|-|TRBV7-2|15
TGTGCCAGCAGCGTAGTCGGGGGTTCGAACACTGAAGCTTTCTTT
CASSVVGGSNTEAFF
>once|TRBJ2-1|TRBD2|TRBV9|15
TGTGCCAGCAGCCCCAGTGGAAGGGGAGGGTATGAGCAGTTCTTC
CASSPSGRGGYEQFF
>-|TRBJ2-1|-|TRBV7-2|15
TGTGCCAGCAGCACCCCGGGACAATCGTACAATGAGCAGTTCTTC
CASSTPGQSYNEQFF
>-|TRBJ2-3|TRBD2|TRBV19|15
TGTGCCAGCGGGATGGGAGGGCGTTCGGGAGATACGCAGTATTTT
CASGMGGRSGDTQYF
>-|TRBJ2-1|-|TRBV10-3|15
TGTGCCATCAGTGTGGCCAATACGCCCTACAATGAGCAGTTCTTC
CAISVANTPYNEQFF
>-|TRBJ2-1|-|TRBV5-6|19
TGTGCCAGCAGCTTGATGACAGCTGCTAGTTTTGGCCCACACAATGAGCAGTTCTTC
CASSLMTAASFGPHNEQFF
>-|TRBJ2-6|TRBD1|TRBV29-1|19
TGCAGCGGCCGTCGCGATGTGGACAGGGGTATTTTGGGGGCCAACGTCCTGACTTTC
CSGRRDVDRGILGANVLTF
>-|TRBJ2-3|TRBD1|TRBV5-1|15
TGCGCCAGCAGCTACGGGACAGGGAATGATGATACGCAGTATTTT
CASSYGTGNDDTQYF
>-|TRBJ2-7|TRBD1|TRBV19|15
TGTGCCAGTAGTATAGGGGGGACAGTCCGTCTCGAGCAGTACTTC
CASSIGGTVRLEQYF
>-|TRBJ2-2|TRBD1|TRBV19|13
TGTGCCAGTAGTCCAGGGGGTCCCGGGGAGCTGTTTTTT
CASSPGGPGELFF
>-|TRBJ2-2|TRBD1|TRBV30|16
TGTGCCTGCCGATCACCCGGGACAGGGATCGCCGGGGAGCTGTTTTTT
CACRSPGTGIAGELFF
>-|TRBJ1-2|-|TRBV5-4|18
TGTGCCAGCAGCCCGACTCCCAGGGGTGGGGAGGGGCCCTATGGCTACACCTTC
CASSPTPRGGEGPYGYTF
>-|TRBJ1-2|-|TRBV15|11
TGTGCCACCTCTGCCCGGGGGGGCTACACCTTC
CATSARGGYTF
>-|TRBJ1-6|TRBD1|TRBV27|15
TGTGCCAGCAGTAGATCCGGGACAGGGAATTCACCCCTCCACTTT
CASSRSGTGNSPLHF
>-|TRBJ2-7|-|TRBV5-4|14
TGTGCCAGCAGCTTGTCCCACGGCTCCTACGAGCAGTACTTC
CASSLSHGSYEQYF
>-|TRBJ1-2|TRBD1|TRBV4-1|15
TGCGCCAGCAGCTACAAGCAGGGGGCAGTGGACGGCTACACCTTC
CASSYKQGAVDGYTF
>-|TRBJ1-2|-|TRBV6-5|12
TGTGCCAGCCGTGGCCTCCCCTATGGCTACACCTTC
CASRGLPYGYTF
>once|TRBJ2-2|-|TRBV15|15
TGTGCCACCAGCAGAGATCTCCGGGTTGGCGGGGAGCTGTTTTTT
CATSRDLRVGGELFF